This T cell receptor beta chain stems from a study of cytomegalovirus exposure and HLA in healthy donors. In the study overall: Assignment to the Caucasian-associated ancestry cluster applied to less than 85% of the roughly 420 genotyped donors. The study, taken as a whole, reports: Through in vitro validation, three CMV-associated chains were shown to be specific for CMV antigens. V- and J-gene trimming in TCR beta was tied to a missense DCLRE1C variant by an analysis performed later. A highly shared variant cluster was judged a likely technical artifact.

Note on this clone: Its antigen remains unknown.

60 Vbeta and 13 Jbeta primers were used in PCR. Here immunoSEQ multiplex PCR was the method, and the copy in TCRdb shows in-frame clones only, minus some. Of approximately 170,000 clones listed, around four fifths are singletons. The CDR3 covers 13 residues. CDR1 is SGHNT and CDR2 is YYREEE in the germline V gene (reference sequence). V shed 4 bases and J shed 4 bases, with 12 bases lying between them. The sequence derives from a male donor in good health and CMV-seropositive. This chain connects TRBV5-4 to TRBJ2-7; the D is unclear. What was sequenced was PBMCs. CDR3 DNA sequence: TGTGCCAGCAGCGCCGATAGAAAGTACGAGCAGTACTTC. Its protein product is CASSADRKYEQYF.